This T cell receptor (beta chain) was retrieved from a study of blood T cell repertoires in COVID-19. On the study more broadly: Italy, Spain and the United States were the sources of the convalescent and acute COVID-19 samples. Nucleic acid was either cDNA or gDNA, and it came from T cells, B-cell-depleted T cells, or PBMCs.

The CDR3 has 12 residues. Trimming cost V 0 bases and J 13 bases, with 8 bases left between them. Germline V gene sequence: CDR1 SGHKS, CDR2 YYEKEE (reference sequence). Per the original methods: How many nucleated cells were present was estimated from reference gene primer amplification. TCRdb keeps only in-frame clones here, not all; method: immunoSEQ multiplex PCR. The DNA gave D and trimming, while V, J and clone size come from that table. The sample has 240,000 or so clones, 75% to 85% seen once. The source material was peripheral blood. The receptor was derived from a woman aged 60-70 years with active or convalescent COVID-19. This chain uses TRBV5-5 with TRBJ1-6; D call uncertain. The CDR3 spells CASSLAEFPLHF. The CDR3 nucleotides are TGTGCCAGCAGCTTGGCCGAGTTCCCCCTCCACTTT.